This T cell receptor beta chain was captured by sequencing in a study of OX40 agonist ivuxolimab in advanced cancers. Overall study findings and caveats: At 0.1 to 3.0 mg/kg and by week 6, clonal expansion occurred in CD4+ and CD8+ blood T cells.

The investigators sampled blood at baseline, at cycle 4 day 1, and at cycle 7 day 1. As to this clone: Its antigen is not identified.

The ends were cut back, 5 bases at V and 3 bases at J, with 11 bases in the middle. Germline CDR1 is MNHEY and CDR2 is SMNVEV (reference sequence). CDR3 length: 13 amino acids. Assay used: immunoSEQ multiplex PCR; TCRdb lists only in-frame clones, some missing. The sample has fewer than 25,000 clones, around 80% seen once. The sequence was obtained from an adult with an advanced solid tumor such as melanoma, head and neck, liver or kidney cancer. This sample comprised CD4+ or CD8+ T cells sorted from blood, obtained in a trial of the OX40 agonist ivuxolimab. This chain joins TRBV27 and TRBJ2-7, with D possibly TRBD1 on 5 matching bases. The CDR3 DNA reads TGTGCCAGCAGTGGACAATGGGGCTACGAGCAGTACTTC. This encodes CASSGQWGYEQYF.